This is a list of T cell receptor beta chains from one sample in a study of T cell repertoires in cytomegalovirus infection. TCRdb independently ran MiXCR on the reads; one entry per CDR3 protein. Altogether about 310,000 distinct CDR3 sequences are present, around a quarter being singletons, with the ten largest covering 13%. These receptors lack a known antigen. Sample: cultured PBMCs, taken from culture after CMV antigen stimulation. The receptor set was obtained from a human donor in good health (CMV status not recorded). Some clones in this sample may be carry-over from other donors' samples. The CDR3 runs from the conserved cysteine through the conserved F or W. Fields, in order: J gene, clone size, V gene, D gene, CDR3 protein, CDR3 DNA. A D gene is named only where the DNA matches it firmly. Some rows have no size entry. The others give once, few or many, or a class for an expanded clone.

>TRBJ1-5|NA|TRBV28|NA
CASNSGTSNQPQHF
TGTGCCAGCAACTCAGGGACGAGCAATCAGCCCCAGCATTTT
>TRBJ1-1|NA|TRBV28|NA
CASSLRGPEAFF
TGTGCCAGCAGTTTGCGGGGGCCCGAAGCTTTCTTT
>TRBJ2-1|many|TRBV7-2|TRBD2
CASTQSSTGGTNEQFF
TGTGCCAGCACCCAAAGTTCCACGGGAGGGACGAATGAGCAGTTCTTC
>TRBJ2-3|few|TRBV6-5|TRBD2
CASSYYPRGSATDTQYF
TGTGCCAGCAGTTACTATCCGCGCGGGAGTGCCACAGATACGCAGTATTTT
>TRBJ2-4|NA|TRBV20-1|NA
CSARDRVAKNIQYF
TGCAGTGCTAGAGATCGGGTAGCCAAAAACATTCAGTACTTC
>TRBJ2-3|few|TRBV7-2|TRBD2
CASSPGTRGSTQYF
TGTGCCAGCAGCCCCGGGACCCGCGGGAGTACGCAGTATTTT
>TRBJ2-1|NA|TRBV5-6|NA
CASSLLSPLSEQNEQFF
TGTGCCAGCAGCTTGTTGTCCCCACTTTCGGAGCAGAATGAGCAGTTCTTC
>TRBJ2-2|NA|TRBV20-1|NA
CSASLLRTDTGELFF
TGCAGTGCTAGTTTGCTGAGGACAGACACCGGGGAGCTGTTTTTT
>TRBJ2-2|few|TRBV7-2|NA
CASSGGGPNTGELFF
TGTGCCAGCAGCGGAGGAGGCCCTAACACCGGGGAGCTGTTTTTT
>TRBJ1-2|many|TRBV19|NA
CASTPADRPFGYTF
TGTGCCAGTACCCCCGCCGATAGACCTTTTGGCTACACCTTC
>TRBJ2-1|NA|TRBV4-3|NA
CASSQDPPNSYYNEQFF
TGCGCCAGCAGCCAAGATCCACCGAATAGTTACTACAATGAGCAGTTCTTC
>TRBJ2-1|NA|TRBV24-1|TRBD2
CATSDSRTSGYNEQFF
TGTGCCACCAGTGATTCGCGGACTAGCGGCTACAATGAGCAGTTCTTC
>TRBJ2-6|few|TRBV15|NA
CATSRAEGVANVLTF
TGTGCCACCAGCAGGGCCGAGGGGGTCGCCAACGTCCTGACTTTC
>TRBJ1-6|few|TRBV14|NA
CASSQEMANSPLHF
TGTGCCAGCAGCCAAGAAATGGCGAATTCACCCCTCCACTTT
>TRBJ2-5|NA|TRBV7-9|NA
CASGVGETQYF
TGTGCCAGCGGGGTAGGGGAGACCCAGTACTTC
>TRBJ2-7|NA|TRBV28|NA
CASSLSQGSHEQYF
TGTGCCAGCAGTTTAAGTCAGGGATCCCACGAGCAGTACTTC
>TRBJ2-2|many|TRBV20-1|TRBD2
CSARPGGRLSGTGELFF
TGCAGTGCTAGACCTGGCGGGAGATTATCGGGTACCGGGGAGCTGTTTTTT
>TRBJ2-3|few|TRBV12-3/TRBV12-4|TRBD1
CASSPSSGTGGTDTQYF
TGTGCCAGCAGTCCCAGTTCCGGGACAGGAGGCACAGATACGCAGTATTTT
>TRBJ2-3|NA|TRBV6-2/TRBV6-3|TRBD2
CASSYDVVAGLSTDTQYF
TGTGCCAGCAGTTATGATGTGGTAGCGGGACTTAGCACAGATACGCAGTATTTT
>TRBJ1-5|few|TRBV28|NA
CASREGFNQPQHF
TGTGCCAGCAGGGAAGGCTTCAATCAGCCCCAGCATTTT
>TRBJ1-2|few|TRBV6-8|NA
CASSYRQGGGYTF
TGTGCCAGCAGTTACCGGCAGGGCGGGGGCTACACCTTC
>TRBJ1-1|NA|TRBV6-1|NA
CASSLRGRVTEAFF
TGTGCCAGCAGCCTAAGAGGCAGGGTAACTGAAGCTTTCTTT
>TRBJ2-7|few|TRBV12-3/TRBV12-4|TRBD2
CASSRAGDLGEQYF
TGTGCCAGCAGTCGAGCGGGAGATTTGGGCGAGCAGTACTTC
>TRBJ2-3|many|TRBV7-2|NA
CASSLKVAVPGGFPTDTQYF
TGTGCCAGCAGCTTAAAGGTCGCAGTCCCAGGGGGGTTCCCCACAGATACGCAGTATTTT
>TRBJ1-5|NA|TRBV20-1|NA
CSARSPYSRGSNQPQHF
TGCAGTGCTAGATCACCCTACAGCCGTGGGAGCAATCAGCCCCAGCATTTT
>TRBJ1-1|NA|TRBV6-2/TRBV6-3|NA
CASSYYSRARNTEAFF
TGTGCCAGCAGTTACTACTCCCGGGCGAGGAACACTGAAGCTTTCTTT
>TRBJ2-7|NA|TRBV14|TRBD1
CASSQVLGQGAYEQYF
TGTGCCAGCAGCCAAGTATTGGGACAGGGGGCGTACGAGCAGTACTTC
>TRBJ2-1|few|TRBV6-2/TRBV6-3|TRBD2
CASISSGTAFSYNEQFF
TGTGCCAGCATTTCTAGCGGGACTGCATTCTCCTACAATGAGCAGTTCTTC
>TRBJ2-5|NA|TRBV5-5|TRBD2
CASSLVMGLAGGRTTFQETQYF
TGTGCCAGCAGCTTGGTTATGGGACTAGCGGGAGGAAGAACTACTTTCCAAGAGACCCAGTACTTC
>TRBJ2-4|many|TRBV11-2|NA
CASRTGGGKNIQYF
TGTGCCAGCAGGACGGGGGGCGGCAAAAACATTCAGTACTTC
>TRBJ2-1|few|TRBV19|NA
CASSIEIGSYNEQFF
TGTGCCAGTAGTATAGAGATTGGCTCCTACAATGAGCAGTTCTTC
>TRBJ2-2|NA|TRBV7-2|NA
CASSLISRGEQFF
TGTGCCAGCAGCTTAATTTCCAGGGGGGAGCAGTTTTTT
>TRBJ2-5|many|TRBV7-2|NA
CASSLGQTRGQETQYF
TGTGCCAGCAGCTTAGGACAGACTAGAGGCCAAGAGACCCAGTACTTC
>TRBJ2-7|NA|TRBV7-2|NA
CASSLAWQSYEQYF
TGTGCCAGCAGCTTAGCATGGCAGTCCTACGAGCAGTACTTC
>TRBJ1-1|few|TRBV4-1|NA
CASSREQGMNTEAFF
TGCGCCAGCAGCCGAGAACAGGGCATGAACACTGAAGCTTTCTTT
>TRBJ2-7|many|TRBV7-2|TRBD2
CASSLVVSGTYEQYF
TGTGCCAGCAGCTTAGTCGTTAGCGGGACCTACGAGCAGTACTTC
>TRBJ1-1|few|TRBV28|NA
CASSFFGSGASLNTEAFF
TGTGCCAGCAGTTTTTTTGGGTCCGGGGCCTCCTTGAACACTGAAGCTTTCTTT
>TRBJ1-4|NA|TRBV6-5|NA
CASSYQWSNEKLFF
TGTGCCAGCAGTTACCAGTGGTCTAATGAAAAACTGTTTTTT
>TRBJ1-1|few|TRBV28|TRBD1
CASRRDRRGSGTEAFF
TGTGCCAGCAGAAGGGACAGGAGGGGATCGGGTACTGAAGCTTTCTTT
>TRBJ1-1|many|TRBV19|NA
CASSSFRGSVNTEAFF
TGTGCCAGTAGTAGCTTTCGCGGCAGCGTGAACACTGAAGCTTTCTTT
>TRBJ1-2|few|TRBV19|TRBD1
CASSTGTGGIYGYTF
TGTGCCAGTAGTACCGGGACAGGGGGCATCTATGGCTACACCTTC
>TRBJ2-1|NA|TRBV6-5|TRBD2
CASSYSASGRQSNEQFF
TGTGCCAGCAGTTACTCAGCTAGCGGGAGGCAGAGCAATGAGCAGTTCTTC
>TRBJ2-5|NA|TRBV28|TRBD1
CASSPSLGQAPPVLF
TGTGCCAGCAGCCCGTCCCTCGGACAGGCTCCACCAGTACTCTTC
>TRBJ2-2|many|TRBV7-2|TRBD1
CASSLGTGDGELFF
TGTGCCAGCAGCTTAGGGACAGGGGACGGGGAGCTGTTTTTT
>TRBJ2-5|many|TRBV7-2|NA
CASSVPQRQETQYF
TGTGCCAGCAGCGTCCCTCAACGTCAAGAGACCCAGTACTTC
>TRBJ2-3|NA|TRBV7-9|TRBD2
CASSASGSSTDTQYF
TGTGCCAGCAGCGCTAGCGGGAGTAGCACAGATACGCAGTATTTT
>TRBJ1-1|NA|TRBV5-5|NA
CASSFGAHTEAFF
TGTGCCAGCAGCTTCGGGGCACACACTGAAGCTTTCTTT
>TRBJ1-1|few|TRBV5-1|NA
CASSEGLIGTEAFF
TGCGCCAGCAGCGAGGGGTTGATCGGCACTGAAGCTTTCTTT
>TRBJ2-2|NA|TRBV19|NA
CASSIRRPSLAGELFF
TGTGCCAGTAGTATACGGCGGCCATCCTTGGCCGGGGAGCTGTTTTTT
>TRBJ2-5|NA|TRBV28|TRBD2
CASSLTTSGRTETQYF
TGTGCCAGCAGTTTAACGACTAGCGGGAGGACGGAGACCCAGTACTTC
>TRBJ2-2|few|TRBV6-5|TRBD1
CASRPLGTGDTGELFF
TGTGCCAGCAGACCCCTCGGGACAGGGGACACCGGGGAGCTGTTTTTT